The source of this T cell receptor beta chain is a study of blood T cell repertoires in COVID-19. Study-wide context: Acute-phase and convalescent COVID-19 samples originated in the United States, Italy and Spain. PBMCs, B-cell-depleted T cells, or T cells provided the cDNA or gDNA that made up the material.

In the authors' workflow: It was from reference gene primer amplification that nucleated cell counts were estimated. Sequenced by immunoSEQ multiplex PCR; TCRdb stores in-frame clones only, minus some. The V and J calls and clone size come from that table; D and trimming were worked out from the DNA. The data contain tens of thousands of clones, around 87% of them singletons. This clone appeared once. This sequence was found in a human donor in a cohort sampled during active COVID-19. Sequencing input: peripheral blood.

CDR3 in DNA: TGTGCCAGCAGCCTAGGGGTCTATGAGCAGTTCTTC. It encodes CASSLGVYEQFF. The V call is TRBV3-1 (or the pseudogene TRBV3-2), the J call TRBJ2-1; possibly TRBD1 for D (5 bases). The CDR3 is 12 residues long. Germline lookup yields CDR1 LGHDT and CDR2 YNNKEL (reference sequence). V gave up 4 bases and J gave up 8 bases, with 9 bases separating them.